Shown below are 5 T cell receptor beta chains from a single sample sequenced in a study of blood T cell repertoires in COVID-19. Produced via immunoSEQ multiplex PCR; TCRdb's table is partial and in-frame only. The table shows around 150,000 clones, with roughly 80% occurring only once. The specimen was peripheral blood. The receptor set was obtained from a man between 45 and 60 years old with active or convalescent COVID-19.

The J gene is TRBJ2-7, the V gene TRBV5-4, with D possibly matching TRBD1 (5 bases). Germline V gene lookup returns CDR1 SGHNT and CDR2 YYREEE (reference sequence). The CDR3 is made up of 13 amino acids. V gave up 5 bases and J gave up 0 bases, with 9 bases separating them. CDR3 sequence: CASSYTGSYEQYF. In nucleotides, the CDR3 is TGTGCCAGCAGTTATACAGGCTCCTACGAGCAGTACTTC.

This chain links TRBV10-3 with TRBJ1-1; 7 bases are shared with TRBD1. This CDR3 comprises 13 residues. J gave up 0 bases and V 11 bases, and 6 bases lay outside the gene matches. Germline V gene sequence: CDR1 ENHRY, CDR2 SYGVKD. This chain's CDR3 is CAAGGGLNTEAFF. In DNA form, the CDR3 reads TGTGCCGCAGGAGGGGGCCTGAACACTGAAGCTTTCTTT.

This sequence joins TRBV11-2 and TRBJ2-7; 9 nucleotides line up with TRBD1. Trimming cost V 0 bases and J 13 bases; bases outside gene matches: 16. Germline V gene sequence: CDR1 SGHAT, CDR2 FQNNGV. The length of the CDR3 is 16 residues. This CDR3 reads CASSLDRLRTGTGHYF. The CDR3 nucleotides are TGTGCCAGCAGCTTAGATCGCCTCCGGACTGGGACAGGGCATTACTTC.

The V call is TRBV7-3, the J call TRBJ2-5; D not resolved. V was clipped by 2 bases and J by 5 bases, with 21 bases between them. CDR3 size: 17 residues. Germline-derived CDR1 and CDR2 are SGHTA and FQGTGA. For the CDR3, the DNA is TGTGCCAGCAGCTTAGGCCTCCCTGACGAGGAAGAGGAGACCCAGTACTTC. Its protein product is CASSLGLPDEEEETQYF.

This clone was observed a few times. The chain joins TRBV19 to TRBJ1-2; 10 nucleotides agree with TRBD1. The CDR3 covers 15 residues. Losses at the gene ends were 6 bases for V and 6 bases for J; bases not matched to a gene: 10. CDR1 and CDR2 (germline): LNHDA, SQIVND (reference sequence). DNA for the CDR3: TGTGCCAGTAGGACCCTGACAGGGGGCGAAAATGGCTACACCTTC. As protein: CASRTLTGGENGYTF.